This T cell receptor beta chain comes out of a study of shared T cell receptors in the human thymus. Some clones are missing from TCRdb's copy, which holds only in-frame ones; the method was immunoSEQ multiplex PCR. The sample contains about 660,000 clones, roughly 86% of which appear only once. Germline V gene lookup returns CDR1 SGHTS and CDR2 YDEGEE. Trimming took off 0 bases at V and 9 bases at J, with 16 bases between the two ends. The CDR3 has 16 residues. These data were also reused for a study on human thymus T cells. That work states: Corrective heart surgery yielded resections, and these provided the thymus tissue. Related studies found that unrelated individuals share highly overlapping thymic repertoires.

This TCR derives from a boy in the first two years of life with a congenital heart defect. This chain connects TRBV5-8 to TRBJ1-6; TRBD1 might be the D (5 bases). The sequencing input was thymocytes. The CDR3 sequence: CASSLGPRAAGSPLHF. DNA for the CDR3: TGTGCCAGCAGCTTGGGTCCCAGGGCGGCCGGTTCACCCCTCCACTTT.